This TCR beta chain is drawn from a study of PD-L1 blockade in urothelial cancer. Sequencing was performed with immunoSEQ multiplex PCR; in TCRdb, only in-frame clones are kept and a portion is missing. Of nearly 45,000 clones detected, around 80% appear once; the ten largest clones hold 13%. CDR1 is SGHDN and CDR2 is FVKESK in the germline V gene. V was pared by 0 bases and J by 3 bases, with 4 bases of the junction left unmatched. The CDR3 consists of 16 residues. Time point described: peripheral blood 6 weeks after treatment start. The number of samples from each patient was between 1 and 8, taken pretreatment and on-treatment.

The TCR originated in a man aged 55 to 70 with urothelial cancer. The sequenced sample was PBMCs, obtained around atezolizumab (anti-PD-L1) treatment. The genes are TRBV14 and TRBJ2-1, with 8 bases lining up with TRBD1. CDR3 residues: CASSQDFGTGYNEQFF. CDR3 nucleotide sequence: TGTGCCAGCAGCCAAGACTTCGGGACAGGCTACAATGAGCAGTTCTTC.